The 20 T cell receptor beta chains below were found in one sample sequenced in a study of T cells in Graves' hyperthyroidism and ophthalmopathy. RNA transcripts yielded amplified TCR beta CDR3 regions. The HTBI primer set served for first-round RT-PCR of the TCR CDR3. One entry per CDR3 protein, called by TCRdb with MiXCR from the multiplex PCR reads. Among about 590,000 distinct CDR3 sequences, about a sixth were seen once, and the ten largest hold less than 9.5%. The material sequenced was blood. The receptors here all came from a woman aged 25-40 years with Graves' hyperthyroidism.

Ten or more counts support this clonotype. The chain links TRBV7-2 to TRBJ2-5; TRBD2 matches at 7 bases. The junction had 8 bases not matched to a gene; V was cut back by 6 bases and J by 4 bases. Germline V gene lookup returns CDR1 SGHTA and CDR2 FQGNSA. The CDR3 contains 14 residues. DNA of the CDR3: TGTGCCAGCAGGGATAAATGGGGGGGAGAGACCCAGTACTTC. As protein: CASRDKWGGETQYF.

This clonotype was counted ten times or more. The CDR3 sequence: CAISYGGSIETQYF. CDR3 nucleotide sequence: TGTGCCATCTCTTACGGCGGGAGCATAGAGACCCAGTACTTC. The chain uses TRBV10-3 and TRBJ2-5, with TRBD2 matching over 7 bases. Per the germline V gene, CDR1 is ENHRY and CDR2 is SYGVKD. V lost 8 bases to trimming and J lost 4 bases; unmatched junction nucleotides: 10. This CDR3 contains 14 residues.

This clonotype showed up many times. CDR3 loop: CASSDLAVNNEQFF. CDR3 sequence (DNA): TGTGCCAGCAGCGACCTTGCGGTTAACAATGAGCAGTTCTTC. J is TRBJ2-1 and V is TRBV7-3; no definite D call. Between the trimmed V and J ends, which lost 5 bases and 5 bases, there was a span of 13 bases. Germline CDR1 reads SGHTA; CDR2 reads FQGTGA. The CDR3 covers 14 residues. Drawing the rest from reference TRBV7-3 and TRBJ2-1, the complete variable domain is GAGVSQTPSNKVTEKGKYVELRCDPISGHTALYWYRQSLGQGPEFLIYFQGTGAADDSGLPNDRFFAVRPEGSVSTLKIQRTERGDSAVYLCASSDLAVNNEQFFGPGTRLTVL.

In this sample, this clonotype turned up many times. The chain combines TRBV6-2 or TRBV6-3 with TRBJ2-5; possible D gene TRBD1, 6 bases. The V gene's germline CDR1 is MNHEY and CDR2 SVGEGT. This CDR3 comprises 17 residues. V shed 6 bases and J shed 2 bases, with 22 bases lying between them. For the CDR3, the DNA is TGTGCCAGCAGCTCTTACCGGTCCTGGGACACTCAAGAGACCCAGTACTTC. Its protein is CASSSYRSWDTQETQYF.

Many counts were recorded for this clonotype. The chain carries TRBV3-1 and TRBJ2-1; 7 positions agree with TRBD2. J gave up 7 bases and V 4 bases, and 7 bases lay outside the gene matches. Germline loops: CDR1 LGHDT, CDR2 YNNKEL (reference sequence). This CDR3 is 14 amino acids long. Here the CDR3 DNA reads TGTGCCAGCAGCCGGTTGGGCGGGGGTAATGAGCAGTTCTTC. Protein sequence: CASSRLGGGNEQFF.

This clonotype was counted ten times or more. The CDR3, as DNA: TGTGCCAGCAGTCAGGGGGCGACTAATGAAAAACTGTTTTTT. Its translation: CASSQGATNEKLFF. The gene calls are TRBV6-1 and TRBJ1-4; 8 nucleotides match TRBD1. The V gene's germline CDR1 is MNHNS and CDR2 SASEGT. CDR3 size: 14 residues. V lost 5 bases to trimming and J lost 2 bases; unmatched junction nucleotides: 1.

This clonotype was recorded many times. The chain employs TRBV7-9 and TRBJ2-2; D is unresolved. Per germline, CDR1 SEHNR and CDR2 FQNEAQ (reference sequence). The CDR3 has 14 residues. V lost 6 bases and J 4 bases, leaving 12 bases between the germline ends. CDR3 region: CASRQTDGTGELFF. For the CDR3, the DNA is TGTGCCAGCAGGCAAACCGACGGCACCGGGGAGCTGTTTTTT.

This clonotype occurred many times. The CDR3 loop is CSARTGNSYEQYF. The CDR3 coding sequence is TGCAGTGCTAGAACAGGAAACTCCTACGAGCAGTACTTC. This rearrangement joins TRBV20-1 to TRBJ2-7; perhaps TRBD1 as D (5 bases). Germline V gives CDR1 DFQATT, CDR2 SNEGSKA (reference sequence). The CDR3 is made up of 13 amino acids. The V end lost 2 bases, the J end lost 0 bases, and 8 bases lay between the germline ends.

The table lists this clonotype with a few counts. A much larger clone sits a single nucleotide away, making a read error possible. V gene TRBV6-5 combines with J gene TRBJ2-1; D unclear. The CDR3 runs 13 residues. Germline loops: CDR1 MNHEY, CDR2 SVGAGI. V gave up 0 bases and J gave up 8 bases, with 8 bases separating them. CDR3 bases: TGTGCCAGCAGTTACTCGACCTGGGATGAGCAGTTCTTC. Encoded protein: CASSYSTWDEQFF.

This clonotype was detected many times. The chain carries TRBV5-1 and TRBJ2-3, with 14 bases fitting TRBD2. The germline V gene has CDR1 SGHRS and CDR2 YFSETQ. J lost 3 bases, V lost 3 bases, and 15 bases had no gene match. CDR3 size: 20 residues. Here the CDR3 DNA reads TGCGCCAGCAGCTCTACGGGGACTAGCGGGAGATTGCACGGGACAGATACGCAGTATTTT. This encodes CASSSTGTSGRLHGTDTQYF. The full variable domain, completed using reference TRBV5-1 and TRBJ2-3, is KAGVTQTPRYLIKTRGQQVTLSCSPISGHRSVSWYQQTPGQGLQFLFEYFSETQRNKGNFPGRFSGRQFSNSRSEMNVSTLELGDSALYLCASSSTGTSGRLHGTDTQYFGPGTRLTVL.

In this sample, this clonotype turned up a few times. V and J are TRBV7-6 and TRBJ1-5; 8 nucleotides line up with TRBD1. Trimming took 1 base from V and 0 from J; bases not matched to a gene: 5. CDR3 size: 17 residues. Per germline, CDR1 SGHVS and CDR2 FNYEAQ. CDR3 DNA sequence: TGTGCCAGCAGCTTAGAATCCGGGACAGGTAGCAATCAGCCCCAGCATTTT. Amino acid sequence: CASSLESGTGSNQPQHF.

This clonotype has at least ten counts. CDR3 residues: CASSFAGGAVTEAFF. In DNA form, the CDR3 reads TGTGCCAGCAGTTTTGCGGGGGGCGCGGTAACTGAAGCTTTCTTT. The rearrangement joins TRBV28 to TRBJ1-1; tentative D call: TRBD1 (6 bases). V lost 3 bases and J lost 5, with 16 bases in between. This CDR3 region has 15 residues. The V gene's germline CDR1 is MDHEN and CDR2 SYDVKM.

This clonotype was observed a handful of times. This chain connects TRBV24-1 to TRBJ1-1; no firm D call. This CDR3 is 13 amino acids long. Germline loops: CDR1 KGHDR, CDR2 SFDVKD. Trimming pared 7 bases from V and 1 base from J, leaving 9 bases between. CDR3 nucleotides: TGTGCCACCAGATACAGACAGAACACTGAAGCTTTCTTT. Protein product: CATRYRQNTEAFF.

This clonotype occurred a few times. The J gene is TRBJ1-5, the V gene TRBV9; D is ambiguous. CDR1 and CDR2 (germline): SGDLS, YYNGEE. The CDR3 spans 15 residues. V dropped 1 base and J dropped 0 bases, with 8 bases sitting between them. CDR3 in DNA: TGTGCCAGCAGCGTATGGGAGATTAGCAATCAGCCCCAGCATTTT. This codes for CASSVWEISNQPQHF.

The rearrangement links TRBV7-8 to TRBJ2-5; 10 positions match TRBD1. CDR1 and CDR2 (germline): SGHVS, FQNEAQ. The CDR3 has 14 residues. V lost 3 bases to trimming and J lost 5 bases; unmatched junction nucleotides: 3. CDR3 nucleotides: TGTGCCAGCAGCTTTGGGGGACAGGGGGAGACCCAGTACTTC. Residues: CASSFGGQGETQYF.

The chain is built from TRBV4-1 and TRBJ1-4, with a weak D call TRBD1 (5 bases). V lost 6 bases and J 8 bases, leaving 19 bases between the germline ends. Germline loops: CDR1 MGHRA, CDR2 YSYEKL. CDR3 size: 15 residues. The DNA of the CDR3 is TGCGCCAGCAGTCGCGGCACGGGGGTAGCCGAAAAACTGTTTTTT. The encoded protein is CASSRGTGVAEKLFF.

This clonotype was counted a few times. This chain uses TRBV5-1 with TRBJ2-7, with 8 bases identical to TRBD1. The CDR3 contains 15 residues. Looked up from germline, CDR1 is SGHRS and CDR2 is YFSETQ. With 4 bases clipped from V and 4 bases from J, the junction kept 10 bases outside the gene matches. The CDR3: CASSPTPGGSYEQYF. In nucleotides, the CDR3 is TGCGCCAGCAGCCCCACACCAGGGGGCTCGTACGAGCAGTACTTC.

This clonotype was picked up many times. The chain carries TRBV11-2 and TRBJ2-6; D gene ambiguous. CDR1 and CDR2 from the germline V gene are SGHAT and FQNNGV. The CDR3 is made up of 15 amino acids. The V end was cut by 1 base, the J end by 1 base, with 5 bases between. CDR3 sequence reads: CASSLVRSGANVLTF. The DNA of the CDR3 is TGTGCCAGCAGCTTAGTCAGGTCTGGGGCCAACGTCCTGACTTTC.

CDR3 coding DNA: TGTGCCAGCAGAGAAGGGACCGGGGAGCTGTTTTTT. This translates into CASREGTGELFF. This chain connects TRBV9 to TRBJ2-2, with D unresolved. The CDR3 consists of 12 residues. Germline V gives CDR1 SGDLS, CDR2 YYNGEE. V lost 5 bases to trimming and J lost 5 bases, with 7 bases between them.

V usage is TRBV13 and J usage is TRBJ2-1; D is uncertain. The CDR3 covers 15 residues. Germline V gives CDR1 PRHDT, CDR2 FYEKMQ (reference sequence). V gave up 0 bases and J gave up 12 bases, with 18 bases separating them. The CDR3 loop reads CASSLGGGFQVVQFF. In DNA, the CDR3 is TGTGCCAGCAGCTTAGGGGGCGGATTCCAGGTTGTGCAGTTCTTC.